This section outlines one T cell receptor beta chain sequence together with its context. Its antigen is unknown. It may be a read error: a sequence one base away is much more abundant. Patients with ophthalmopathy had moderately to severely active disease, with a Clinical Activity Score of 3 or more, a NOSPECS grade of 4 or more, and a disease duration of less than 3 months. Patients were excluded if they had other autoimmune diseases, uncontrolled infections, pregnancy or lactation. Clinical symptoms, serum thyroxine, TRAb, thyroid ultrasound and orbital computed tomography were used for diagnosis. Using Ficoll-Paque density gradient centrifugation, PBMCs were isolated from 8.5 to 10 ml of fresh peripheral blood. Trizol reagent was used to extract the total RNA, and its quality was then checked on an Agilent 2100 Bioanalyzer. This sample stems from a study of Graves' ophthalmopathy and Graves' hyperthyroidism (dated by TCRdb to 2017 to 2018). For the wider study: Peripheral blood was collected at initial diagnosis, prior to any treatment. T-cell repertoires of thyroid tissue and blood were compared in more than five hyperthyroidism patients. An independent validation cohort was composed of roughly 18 hyperthyroidism patients and over 15 patients who later progressed from hyperthyroidism to ophthalmopathy. To tell Graves' ophthalmopathy apart from Graves' hyperthyroidism, and to predict which patients would progress to ophthalmopathy, the study relied on TCR beta repertoire signatures. In total, some 140 blood samples were TCR-sequenced: around 42 ophthalmopathy, some 80 hyperthyroidism and approximately 17 hyperthyroidism-to-ophthalmopathy patients. A discovery set of more than 90 patients (around 45 ophthalmopathy, 57 stable hyperthyroidism) was enrolled to explore V-J signatures distinguishing ophthalmopathy from hyperthyroidism. After sampling, hyperthyroidism patients received methimazole starting at 30 mg daily, and ophthalmopathy patients received high-dose intravenous methylprednisolone.

The full study reports these points: In validation, the model predicted ophthalmopathy progression with less than 71% sensitivity and around 72% specificity; about a dozen predicted patients were CT-confirmed with GO in a median of approximately six months. In cross-validation, the 13-signature model distinguished ophthalmopathy from stable hyperthyroidism with 85% to 90% sensitivity and 81% to 83% specificity, and in the test set the corresponding values were roughly 80% and 76%. Most expanded thyroid clonotypes with a frequency above 0.001 also appeared in blood, which suggests that blood repertoires may reflect the immune response in the thyroid. Sample size was not statistically predetermined, and group allocation was not concealed from the investigators.

TCR beta CDR3 regions were amplified from RNA transcripts for repertoire sequencing. The first round was an RT-PCR using HTBI primers with the Qiagen OneStep RT-PCR kit, and this first round was followed by a second-round multiplex PCR, then size selection and purification. Libraries were sequenced on an Illumina HiSeq2000 using paired-end 100 bp reads. The paper's data handling went like this. SOAPnuke was used to process the reads, throwing out any read that had adapters, had uncalled bases, had a mean Phred below 15, or lacked an exact constant-primer or identifier match. COPE v1.2.5 was used to merge the high-quality paired reads. Each unique nucleotide sequence was defined as a clonotype, and clonotypes were aligned to IMGT TRB V, D and J references with MiTCR v1.1. Only V-J combinations with frequency above 0.0001 were analysed, covering approximately 99% of repertoires. A TCR clonal expansion and chaos score per V-J combination was defined as the ratio of F50 clonal expansion to chaos observed in the TCRdist matrix. Welch's t-statistics and random forest were used to reduce features to about 13 V-J combinations, which were fed into a naive Bayes classifier. Thyroid-blood repertoire similarity was quantified with the Morisita-Horn index. TCRdb reanalyzed the raw reads on its own, using fastp at Q25 for trimming and MiXCR for clone calling, and kept in-frame beta chains. Every entry covers one CDR3 protein and lists the most common genes and DNA from its rows. The V and J calls come from TCRdb's annotation, not from the publication. Here the sample has approximately 700,000 distinct CDR3 sequences; roughly 41% occur a single time. The ten largest clones take up over 2.5% of the sample.

Measured from the cysteine to the phenylalanine, the CDR3 is 13 residues long. Of all the DNA, just the CDR3 is kept, 39 bases in frame from base 1. CDR1 and CDR2 are drawn from the germline V gene: SGDLS, YYNGEE. Specimen: peripheral blood. Recombination connected TRBV9 to TRBJ1-2; the D gene is perhaps TRBD1, from 6 matching bases. The clonotype originates from an adult man with Graves' ophthalmopathy. The DNA reads TGTGCCAGCAGCAACAGGGCCGGTAGTGGCTTCACCTTC. The resulting protein is CASSNRAGSGFTF.